A single TCR beta chain is shown here with its context. This sample is part of a study of blood T cell repertoires in COVID-19. Background on the study: Sites in the United States, Italy and Spain provided acute and convalescent COVID-19 samples.

Produced via immunoSEQ multiplex PCR; TCRdb's table is partial and in-frame only. The table has about half a million clones, approximately 90% seen once. Recruitment covered 20 to 25 US areas and drew participants whose ages spanned roughly 18 to 100 years. Allocation to cohorts depended on clinical history reported by the participants. Donors in Cohort 3 who had recovered were those with two negative PCRs, healthcare professional clearance, or resolution of their symptoms. Trimming took off 5 bases at V and 16 bases at J, with 18 bases between the two ends. There are 13 residues in the CDR3. The V gene's germline CDR1 is MDHEN and CDR2 SYDVKM.

The chain employs TRBV28 and TRBJ1-6; D might be TRBD1 (6 bases). The clonotype was recovered from a woman aged 60-75 years who had recovered from COVID-19. Sequencing was done on a sample of PBMCs or T cells enriched from blood (not recorded which). CDR3 sequence: CASSSQDQQGLHF. The CDR3 DNA follows: TGTGCCAGCAGTAGCCAAGACCAACAGGGACTCCACTTT.